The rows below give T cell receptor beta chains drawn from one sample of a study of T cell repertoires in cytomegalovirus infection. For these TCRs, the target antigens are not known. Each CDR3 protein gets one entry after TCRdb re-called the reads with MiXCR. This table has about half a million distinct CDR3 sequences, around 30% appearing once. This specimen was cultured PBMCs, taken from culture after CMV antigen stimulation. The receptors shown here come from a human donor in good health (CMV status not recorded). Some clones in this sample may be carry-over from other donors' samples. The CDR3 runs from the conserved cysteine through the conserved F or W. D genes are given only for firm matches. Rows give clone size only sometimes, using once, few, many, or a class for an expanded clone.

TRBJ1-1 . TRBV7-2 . CASSLDADPGTEAFF TGTGCCAGCAGCTTAGACGCGGACCCGGGCACTGAAGCTTTCTTT
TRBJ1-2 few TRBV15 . CATSTRLGSGYTF TGTGCCACCAGCACTCGATTGGGGAGCGGCTACACCTTC
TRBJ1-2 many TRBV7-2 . CASTVLGAPTNYGYTF TGTGCCAGCACCGTTCTGGGGGCTCCTACTAACTATGGCTACACCTTC
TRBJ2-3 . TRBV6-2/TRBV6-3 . CASSPDSNTDTQYF TGTGCCAGCAGCCCGGACTCTAACACAGATACGCAGTATTTT
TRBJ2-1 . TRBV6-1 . CAISQYGDYNEQFF TGTGCCATCTCCCAATACGGCGACTACAATGAGCAGTTCTTC
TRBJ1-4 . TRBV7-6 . CASSLAGEGEKLFF TGTGCCAGCAGCCTTGCAGGGGAAGGGGAAAAACTGTTTTTT
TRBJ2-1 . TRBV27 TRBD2 CASSSSSGTGYNEQFF TGTGCCAGCAGTTCTTCTAGCGGGACCGGCTACAATGAGCAGTTCTTC
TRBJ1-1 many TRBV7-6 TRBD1 CASSKTGGTEAFF TGTGCCAGCAGCAAAACAGGGGGCACTGAAGCTTTCTTT
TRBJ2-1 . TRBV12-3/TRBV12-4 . CASSLVFGKRDEQFF TGTGCCAGCAGTTTAGTCTTCGGGAAAAGGGATGAGCAGTTCTTC
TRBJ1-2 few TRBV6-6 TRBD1 CASSYGDRAGYTF TGTGCCAGCAGTTACGGGGACAGGGCTGGCTACACCTTC
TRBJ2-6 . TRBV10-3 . CAISPGSSGANVLTF TGTGCCATCAGCCCAGGGAGCTCTGGGGCCAACGTCCTGACTTTC
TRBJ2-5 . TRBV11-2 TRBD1 CASSFRTGEETQYF TGTGCCAGCAGCTTCAGGACAGGGGAAGAGACCCAGTACTTC
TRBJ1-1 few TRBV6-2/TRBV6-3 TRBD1 CASSSPRTGLVATEAFF TGTGCCAGCAGTTCGCCGAGGACAGGGCTTGTTGCCACTGAAGCTTTCTTT
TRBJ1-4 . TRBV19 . CASSNRVGSEKLFF TGTGCCAGTTCGAACAGGGTTGGTAGTGAAAAACTGTTTTTT
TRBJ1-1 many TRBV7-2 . CASSFQGMNTEAFF TGTGCCAGCAGCTTTCAGGGGATGAACACTGAAGCTTTCTTT
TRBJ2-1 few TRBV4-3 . CASSHPGDTGIGVNNEQFF TGCGCCAGCAGCCACCCTGGGGACACGGGGATTGGGGTGAACAATGAGCAGTTCTTC
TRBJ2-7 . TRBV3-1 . CASSFRPRSTYEQYF TGTGCCAGCAGTTTTAGACCACGCTCCACCTACGAGCAGTACTTC
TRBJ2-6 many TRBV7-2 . CASREGGNSGANVLTF TGTGCCAGCAGGGAAGGGGGGAACTCTGGGGCCAACGTCCTGACTTTC
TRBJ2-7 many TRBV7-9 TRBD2 CASSLGSSGRGNEQYF TGTGCCAGCAGCTTAGGAAGTAGCGGGCGAGGGAACGAGCAGTACTTC
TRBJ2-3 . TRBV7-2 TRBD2 CASSLGSSGTTDTQYF TGTGCCAGCAGCTTAGGGTCTAGCGGTACGACAGATACGCAGTATTTT
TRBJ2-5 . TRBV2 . CASTNPFQETQYF TGTGCCAGCACGAACCCATTCCAAGAGACCCAGTACTTC
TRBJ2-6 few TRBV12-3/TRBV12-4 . CASTWGANVLTF TGTGCCAGCACTTGGGGGGCCAACGTCCTGACTTTC
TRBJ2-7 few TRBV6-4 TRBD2 CASPLAGAVQYF TGTGCCAGCCCACTAGCGGGAGCGGTGCAGTACTTC
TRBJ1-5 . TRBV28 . CASSLERLDSNQPQHF TGTGCCAGCAGTTTAGAGAGACTCGATAGCAATCAGCCCCAGCATTTT
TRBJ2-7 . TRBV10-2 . CASRPRGEAYEQYF TGCGCCAGCAGGCCCAGGGGAGAGGCCTACGAGCAGTACTTC
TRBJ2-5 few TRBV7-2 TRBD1 CASSLVGQRSETQYF TGTGCCAGCAGCTTAGTGGGACAGAGGTCGGAGACCCAGTACTTC